This T cell receptor beta chain emerged from a study of cytomegalovirus exposure and HLA in healthy donors. This clone was observed a handful of times. The CDR3 is 15 residues long. The germline V gene encodes CDR1 SGHKS and CDR2 YYEKEE (reference sequence). V lost 2 bases and J lost 8; bases outside the gene matches: 7. 60 Vbeta and 13 Jbeta primers were used in PCR. Measured with immunoSEQ multiplex PCR; TCRdb has only the in-frame clones, and not every one. In the table there are just over 150,000 clones, roughly 80% of which are singletons. The sequencing input was PBMCs. This receptor was identified in a woman aged 25 to 39 in good health and CMV-seronegative. The J gene is TRBJ1-4, the V gene TRBV5-5; TRBD1 matches 9 bases. In nucleotides, the CDR3 is TGTGCCAGCAGCTTACAGGGGGCAGGAGGGGAAAAACTGTTTTTT. Translated: CASSLQGAGGEKLFF. Filled out from reference TRBV5-5 and TRBJ1-4, the complete variable domain reads DAGVTQSPTHLIKTRGQQVTLRCSPISGHKSVSWYQQVLGQGPQFIFQYYEKEERGRGNFPDRFSARQFPNYSSELNVNALLLGDSALYLCASSLQGAGGEKLFFGSGTQLSVL.